This T cell receptor beta chain came from a study of T cell responses to AZD1222 COVID-19 vaccine. Germline V CDR1 and CDR2: MNHEY, SVGAGI. This CDR3 is 13 amino acids long. V shed 9 bases and J shed 8 bases, with 14 bases lying between them. Generated by immunoSEQ multiplex PCR, the TCRdb table keeps only in-frame clones and is missing some. Among tens of thousands of clones listed, around 90% were seen once. Sequences were derived from peripheral blood, sampled on day 0 of AZD1222 vaccination. The chain links TRBV6-5 to TRBJ1-6; D gene unclear. The receptor was isolated from an adult in good health. The CDR3 DNA reads as TGTGCCAGTGCAGCAAGAGAGTATTCACCCCTCCACTTT. Protein product: CASAAREYSPLHF.